The rows below give T cell receptor beta chains drawn from one sample of a study of identifying expanded T cells in peripheral blood. TCRdb's table, derived via immunoSEQ multiplex PCR, lists solely in-frame clones and lacks some. Among about 84,000 clones listed, 86% were seen once. The source material was blood. These receptors were taken from a person aged 18 to 75 in good health. Both conserved end residues are part of each CDR3. The order of the fields is V gene, J gene, D gene, clone size, CDR3 protein, CDR3 DNA. A D gene is named only where the DNA matches it firmly. For some rows the clone size is stated as once, few or many, or as a class when expanded; others skip it.

>TRBV12-5|TRBJ1-1|NA|NA
CASGLDREDTEAFF
TGTGCTAGTGGTTTGGACAGGGAGGACACTGAAGCTTTCTTT
>TRBV5-1|TRBJ2-1|TRBD1|NA
CASSFRDSIYNEQFF
TGCGCCAGCAGCTTCCGGGACAGTATCTACAATGAGCAGTTCTTC
>TRBV11-2|TRBJ2-7|NA|NA
CASSLQGYEQYF
TGTGCCAGCAGCTTACAGGGCTACGAGCAGTACTTC
>TRBV9|TRBJ2-7|NA|NA
CASSAFDSHSYEQYF
TGTGCCAGCAGCGCTTTTGACTCCCACTCCTACGAGCAGTACTTC
>TRBV12-1|TRBJ2-5|NA|NA
CASTEETQYF
TGTGCCAGCACCGAAGAGACCCAGTACTTC
>TRBV4-3|TRBJ1-2|NA|NA
CASSQGGTQGKASGYTF
TGCGCCAGCAGCCAAGGGGGCACTCAGGGCAAGGCGAGTGGCTACACCTTC
>TRBV5-6|TRBJ2-3|TRBD2|NA
CASSLFYQRGASTDTQYF
TGTGCCAGCAGCTTGTTTTATCAGCGGGGGGCTAGCACAGATACGCAGTATTTT
>TRBV27|TRBJ2-5|TRBD1|NA
CASSNEQGAGETQYF
TGTGCCAGCAGTAACGAGCAGGGGGCGGGCGAGACCCAGTACTTC
>TRBV7-2|TRBJ2-1|NA|NA
CASSPARGRYNEQFF
TGTGCCAGCAGCCCAGCCCGGGGGCGCTACAATGAGCAGTTCTTC
>TRBV2|TRBJ1-2|NA|NA
CASTDIPGKGYTF
TGTGCCAGCACAGATATTCCAGGGAAAGGCTACACCTTC
>TRBV7-3|TRBJ2-1|NA|NA
CASSWKGGEQFF
TGTGCCAGCAGCTGGAAGGGAGGCGAGCAGTTCTTC
>TRBV7-2|TRBJ1-5|TRBD1|few
CASSIGQGLDQPQHF
TGTGCCAGCAGCATCGGACAGGGCCTAGATCAGCCCCAGCATTTT
>TRBV19|TRBJ2-5|NA|NA
CASSNQGTAQETQYF
TGTGCCAGTAGTAATCAGGGGACGGCGCAAGAGACCCAGTACTTC
>TRBV19|TRBJ1-3|NA|NA
CASSHHRNTGSGNTIYF
TGTGCCAGTAGTCACCACCGAAATACAGGGTCTGGAAACACCATATATTTT
>TRBV5-1|TRBJ2-2|TRBD1|NA
CASSRDRGYTGELFF
TGCGCCAGCAGCCGGGACAGGGGATACACCGGGGAGCTGTTTTTT
>TRBV30|TRBJ2-2|NA|NA
CAWSPFATGELFF
TGTGCCTGGAGTCCTTTTGCCACCGGGGAGCTGTTTTTT
>TRBV30|TRBJ2-7|NA|NA
CAWKDTGYEQYF
TGTGCCTGGAAGGACACTGGTTACGAGCAGTACTTC
>TRBV27|TRBJ2-1|TRBD1|NA
CASSLGTGNEQFF
TGTGCCAGCAGTTTGGGGACAGGCAATGAGCAGTTCTTC
>TRBV6-7|TRBJ1-4|NA|NA
CASREAPGAANEKLFF
TGTGCCAGCAGGGAGGCGCCGGGGGCAGCTAATGAAAAACTGTTTTTT
>TRBV6-5|TRBJ2-7|TRBD1|once
CASSRDRGTAYEQYF
TGTGCCAGCAGCCGCGACAGGGGGACCGCCTACGAGCAGTACTTC
>TRBV5-1|TRBJ2-5|NA|NA
CASTQRAGLPGRTQYF
TGCGCCAGCACCCAACGCGCAGGCCTCCCCGGAAGGACCCAGTACTTC
>TRBV21-1|TRBJ1-2|NA|NA
CASSKKLGRPNYGYTF
TGTGCCAGCAGCAAGAAACTGGGCAGACCTAACTATGGCTACACCTTC
>TRBV30|TRBJ1-4|NA|NA
CAWRPPGRPSNEKLFF
TGTGCCTGGAGGCCCCCGGGCCGTCCTAGTAATGAAAAACTGTTTTTT
>TRBV19|TRBJ1-3|TRBD1|NA
CASSIDRGTGNTIYF
TGTGCCAGTAGTATCGACAGGGGAACTGGAAACACCATATATTTT
>TRBV19|TRBJ2-2|NA|NA
CASSIDPPANTGELFF
TGTGCCAGTAGTATAGATCCCCCAGCGAACACCGGGGAGCTGTTTTTT
>TRBV6-1|TRBJ2-1|NA|NA
CASSVSQGADAYNEQFF
TGTGCCAGCAGTGTAAGCCAGGGAGCAGATGCCTACAATGAGCAGTTCTTC
>TRBV6-1|TRBJ1-6|NA|NA
CASSESQGASPLHF
TGTGCCAGCAGTGAGAGTCAGGGAGCATCGCCCCTCCACTTT
>TRBV5-1|TRBJ1-3|TRBD1|NA
CASSLAPTGFGNTIYF
TGCGCCAGCAGCTTGGCCCCGACAGGGTTTGGAAACACCATATATTTT